This is a list of T cell receptor beta chains from one sample in a study of OX40 agonist ivuxolimab in advanced cancers. Clones were sequenced by immunoSEQ multiplex PCR, and TCRdb holds only the in-frame ones, with some missing. The sample lists around 25,000 clones; about 88% were seen once. Sequenced here: CD4+ or CD8+ T cells sorted from blood, sampled in a trial of the OX40 agonist ivuxolimab. These receptors came from an adult with an advanced solid tumor such as melanoma, head and neck, liver or kidney cancer. CDR3s include the opening cysteine and the closing phenylalanine or tryptophan. Fields, in order: clone size, D gene, V gene, J gene, CDR3 protein, CDR3 DNA. D genes are given only for firm matches. Clone size is given for some rows only: seen once, a few or many times, or a class if the clone is expanded.

size: once
D: TRBD1
V: TRBV11-3
J: TRBJ2-1
CDR3: CASSYGTDYNEQFF
DNA: TGTGCCAGCAGCTACGGGACAGACTACAATGAGCAGTTCTTC

size: once
D: TRBD1
V: TRBV15
J: TRBJ2-2
CDR3: CATSRDLGDRDTGELFF
DNA: TGTGCCACCAGCAGAGATCTTGGGGACAGAGACACCGGGGAGCTGTTTTTT

size: NA
D: TRBD1
V: TRBV15
J: TRBJ2-3
CDR3: CATSTRTGGTDTQYF
DNA: TGTGCCACCAGCACCCGGACAGGGGGCACAGATACGCAGTATTTT

size: NA
D: NA
V: TRBV2
J: TRBJ1-1
CDR3: CASTKATVNTEAFF
DNA: TGTGCCAGCACCAAAGCGACGGTGAACACTGAAGCTTTCTTT

size: NA
D: TRBD2
V: TRBV7-2
J: TRBJ2-3
CDR3: CASSSLAGDRDTQYF
DNA: TGTGCCAGCAGCTCACTAGCGGGGGATAGAGATACGCAGTATTTT

size: once
D: TRBD1
V: TRBV5-1
J: TRBJ1-3
CDR3: CASSLLGGGNTIYF
DNA: TGCGCCAGCAGCTTACTAGGGGGCGGAAACACCATATATTTT

size: NA
D: TRBD1
V: TRBV29-1
J: TRBJ1-1
CDR3: CSVQGAMNTEAFF
DNA: TGCAGCGTTCAGGGGGCCATGAACACTGAAGCTTTCTTT

size: NA
D: NA
V: TRBV9
J: TRBJ1-2
CDR3: CASTPQGGTGDGYTF
DNA: TGTGCCAGCACCCCCCAGGGCGGGACCGGGGATGGCTACACCTTC

size: NA
D: TRBD1
V: TRBV29-1
J: TRBJ1-2
CDR3: CSVDRGQKYTF
DNA: TGCAGCGTTGATAGGGGACAGAAATACACCTTC

size: NA
D: TRBD1
V: TRBV30
J: TRBJ2-7
CDR3: CAWSPGGFGEQYF
DNA: TGTGCCTGGAGTCCAGGGGGCTTTGGCGAGCAGTACTTC

size: NA
D: TRBD1
V: TRBV5-1
J: TRBJ1-6
CDR3: CASSFGTAYNSPLHF
DNA: TGCGCCAGCAGCTTCGGGACAGCCTATAATTCACCCCTCCACTTT

size: few
D: TRBD1
V: TRBV7-6
J: TRBJ1-2
CDR3: CASSLDTGGTLHGYTF
DNA: TGTGCCAGCAGCTTAGATACAGGGGGAACACTCCATGGCTACACCTTC

size: NA
D: TRBD1
V: TRBV19
J: TRBJ1-5
CDR3: CASRTSRDRGQPQHF
DNA: TGTGCCAGTAGAACCTCCCGGGACAGGGGACAGCCCCAGCATTTT

size: once
D: TRBD2
V: TRBV27
J: TRBJ2-7
CDR3: CASSPIAGVVSEQYF
DNA: TGTGCCAGCAGTCCGATAGCGGGAGTAGTCTCCGAGCAGTACTTC

size: NA
D: NA
V: TRBV29-1
J: TRBJ1-1
CDR3: CSFAQGPVGTEAFF
DNA: TGCAGCTTCGCTCAGGGTCCAGTCGGCACTGAAGCTTTCTTT

size: NA
D: TRBD1
V: TRBV10-3
J: TRBJ2-2
CDR3: CAISGQGSNTGELFF
DNA: TGTGCCATCAGTGGACAGGGGTCGAACACCGGGGAGCTGTTTTTT

size: NA
D: NA
V: TRBV30
J: TRBJ1-2
CDR3: CAWSVKRVSLYGYTF
DNA: TGTGCCTGGAGTGTAAAGCGGGTATCACTCTATGGCTACACCTTC

size: NA
D: NA
V: TRBV11-2
J: TRBJ2-3
CDR3: CASHGAADTQYF
DNA: TGTGCCAGCCACGGGGCGGCAGATACGCAGTATTTT

size: NA
D: TRBD1
V: TRBV11-2
J: TRBJ1-2
CDR3: CASSLAGYGTDHGYTF
DNA: TGTGCCAGCAGCTTAGCGGGATATGGGACAGATCATGGCTACACCTTC

size: NA
D: NA
V: TRBV30
J: TRBJ2-2
CDR3: CAWGRGSNTGELFF
DNA: TGTGCCTGGGGGCGGGGCTCGAACACCGGGGAGCTGTTTTTT

size: NA
D: NA
V: TRBV19
J: TRBJ1-1
CDR3: CASSIRADLDTEAFF
DNA: TGTGCCAGTAGTATCCGTGCCGACCTGGACACTGAAGCTTTCTTT

size: NA
D: NA
V: TRBV19
J: TRBJ2-2
CDR3: CASTPRGPANTGELFF
DNA: TGTGCCAGTACCCCGAGGGGCCCCGCGAACACCGGGGAGCTGTTTTTT

size: NA
D: TRBD2
V: TRBV15
J: TRBJ2-2
CDR3: CATRREPHTGELFF
DNA: TGTGCCACCCGGCGGGAGCCTCACACCGGGGAGCTGTTTTTT

size: few
D: NA
V: TRBV5-1
J: TRBJ1-4
CDR3: CASSFGDRGEKLFF
DNA: TGCGCCAGCAGCTTCGGAGACAGAGGCGAAAAACTGTTTTTT

size: NA
D: NA
V: TRBV2
J: TRBJ1-1
CDR3: CASTEIMNTEAFF
DNA: TGTGCCAGCACGGAAATAATGAACACTGAAGCTTTCTTT

size: once
D: NA
V: TRBV18
J: TRBJ1-1
CDR3: CASSPLENTEAFF
DNA: TGTGCCAGCTCACCACTTGAGAACACTGAAGCTTTCTTT

size: NA
D: NA
V: TRBV5-4
J: TRBJ2-5
CDR3: CASSSTAQETQYF
DNA: TGTGCCAGCAGCTCGACGGCCCAAGAGACCCAGTACTTC

size: NA
D: NA
V: TRBV11-2
J: TRBJ2-4
CDR3: CASSPVRGGGQGVKNIQYF
DNA: TGTGCCAGCAGTCCTGTGAGAGGTGGGGGGCAGGGGGTCAAAAACATTCAGTACTTC

size: NA
D: NA
V: TRBV5-6
J: TRBJ1-5
CDR3: CASSRTGPNQPQHF
DNA: TGTGCCAGCAGCCGGACCGGACCAAATCAGCCCCAGCATTTT

size: NA
D: TRBD2
V: TRBV19
J: TRBJ2-7
CDR3: CASSPRLAVSYEQYF
DNA: TGTGCCAGTAGCCCGAGACTAGCGGTTTCCTACGAGCAGTACTTC

size: NA
D: NA
V: TRBV9
J: TRBJ2-5
CDR3: CASSVAGKETQYF
DNA: TGTGCCAGCAGCGTAGCAGGGAAAGAGACCCAGTACTTC

size: NA
D: NA
V: TRBV7-6
J: TRBJ1-1
CDR3: CASSETGTAPPFF
DNA: TGTGCCAGCAGCGAAACCGGGACCGCGCCCCCTTTCTTT

size: NA
D: NA
V: TRBV18
J: TRBJ1-5
CDR3: CASSPPSFGGYQPQHF
DNA: TGTGCCAGCTCACCACCATCGTTCGGGGGGTACCAGCCCCAGCATTTT

size: NA
D: TRBD2
V: TRBV27
J: TRBJ2-7
CDR3: CASWTSGRFYEQYF
DNA: TGTGCCAGCTGGACTAGCGGGAGATTCTACGAGCAGTACTTC

size: NA
D: TRBD2
V: TRBV2
J: TRBJ2-3
CDR3: CASSLPGLAGWTDTQYF
DNA: TGTGCCAGCAGCCTTCCGGGACTAGCGGGGTGGACAGATACGCAGTATTTT

size: NA
D: NA
V: TRBV5-1
J: TRBJ2-5
CDR3: CASSRRFDRRQETQYF
DNA: TGCGCCAGCAGCAGACGCTTCGACAGGCGACAAGAGACCCAGTACTTC

size: few
D: NA
V: TRBV7-9
J: TRBJ2-5
CDR3: CASSLDAGERETQYF
DNA: TGTGCCAGCAGCTTAGATGCCGGGGAACGAGAGACCCAGTACTTC

size: NA
D: NA
V: TRBV6-1
J: TRBJ2-3
CDR3: CASSMDLRSDTQYF
DNA: TGTGCCAGCAGTATGGACCTCAGGTCAGATACGCAGTATTTT

size: NA
D: NA
V: TRBV7-1
J: TRBJ1-5
CDR3: CASSLAPNQPQHF
DNA: TGTGCCAGCAGCTTAGCGCCTAATCAGCCCCAGCATTTT

size: NA
D: NA
V: TRBV5-5
J: TRBJ1-1
CDR3: CASSLEVMNTEAFF
DNA: TGTGCCAGCAGCTTGGAGGTCATGAACACTGAAGCTTTCTTT

size: NA
D: NA
V: TRBV7-7
J: TRBJ2-6
CDR3: CASSANYRPQSRANVLTF
DNA: TGTGCCAGCAGCGCGAATTATAGGCCACAAAGTCGGGCCAACGTCCTGACTTTC

size: NA
D: NA
V: TRBV7-9
J: TRBJ1-5
CDR3: CASSLPGSNQPQHF
DNA: TGTGCCAGCAGCTTACCCGGGAGCAATCAGCCCCAGCATTTT

size: NA
D: NA
V: TRBV6-1
J: TRBJ2-5
CDR3: CASSRGETQYF
DNA: TGTGCCAGCAGTAGAGGAGAGACCCAGTACTTC

size: NA
D: NA
V: TRBV7-9
J: TRBJ2-1
CDR3: CASSLAGSGNEQFF
DNA: TGTGCCAGCAGCTTAGCTGGCTCAGGCAATGAGCAGTTCTTC

size: NA
D: NA
V: TRBV7-9
J: TRBJ1-1
CDR3: CASSFEGLTEAFF
DNA: TGTGCCAGCAGCTTTGAGGGGTTGACTGAAGCTTTCTTT

size: NA
D: TRBD1
V: TRBV6-1
J: TRBJ2-7
CDR3: CASIPRDRDSEQYF
DNA: TGTGCCAGCATTCCAAGGGACAGGGATTCCGAGCAGTACTTC

size: NA
D: NA
V: TRBV11-2
J: TRBJ2-7
CDR3: CASSQFPRGPATYEQYF
DNA: TGTGCCAGCAGCCAATTCCCGAGGGGCCCCGCCACCTACGAGCAGTACTTC